This T cell receptor (beta chain) stems from a study of shared clonotypes between healthy human individuals. General study points: Genetic and exposure-history diversity was limited by the few donors. Naive CD4 clonotypes were shared across several donors at about 5%.

With respect to this clone: Its antigen is undetermined.

Into CD45RA+ naive and CD45RA-negative memory subsets, the CD4+ cells were split. V was clipped by 4 bases and J by 2 bases, with 14 bases between them. The CDR3 sequence is 15 residues long. Germline lookup yields CDR1 SGHRS and CDR2 YFSETQ. Clones were read by immunoSEQ multiplex PCR, and TCRdb kept only the in-frame ones, dropping some. The data hold millions of clones, with around 95% observed a single time. The sequence was obtained from a man aged 18 to 35 in good health. The chain carries TRBV5-1 and TRBJ2-3; D may be TRBD1 or TRBD2 (5 bases each). Sequenced: naive CD4+ T cells sorted from blood. As for subset: CD45RA+ positively selected. CDR3 coding DNA: TGCGCCAGCAGCGTCGTGGGACCGAACACAGATACGCAGTATTTT. Protein: CASSVVGPNTDTQYF.